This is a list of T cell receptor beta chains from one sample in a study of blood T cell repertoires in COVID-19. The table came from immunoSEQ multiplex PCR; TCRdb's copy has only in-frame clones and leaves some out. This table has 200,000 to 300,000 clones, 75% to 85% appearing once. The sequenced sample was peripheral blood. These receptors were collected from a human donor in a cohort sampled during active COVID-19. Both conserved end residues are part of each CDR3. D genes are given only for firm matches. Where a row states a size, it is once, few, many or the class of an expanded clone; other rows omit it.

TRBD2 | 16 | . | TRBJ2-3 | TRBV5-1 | TGCGCCAGCAGCCCCCCCGGGACTAGCGGGGTATCCACGCAGTATTTT | CASSPPGTSGVSTQYF
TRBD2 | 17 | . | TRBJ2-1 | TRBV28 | TGTGCCAGCAGCCGTCCGGCTCGGGCGCGGGAGAGAAATGAGCAGTTCTTC | CASSRPARARERNEQFF
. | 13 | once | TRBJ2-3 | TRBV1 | TGCACCAGCTCCGGGACTGTCACAGATACGCAGTATTTT | CTSSGTVTDTQYF
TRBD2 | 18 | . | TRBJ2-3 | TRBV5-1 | TGCGCCAGCAGCTTGGAATTAGCGGGGGGCCCGAGCACAGATACGCAGTATTTT | CASSLELAGGPSTDTQYF
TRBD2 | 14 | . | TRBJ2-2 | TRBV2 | TGTGCCAGCAGAGCGGGGGCGAACACCGGGGAGCTGTTTTTT | CASRAGANTGELFF
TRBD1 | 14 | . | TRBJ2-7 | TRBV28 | TGTGCCAGCACCACGGGGGACAGGTCCTACGAGCAGTACTTC | CASTTGDRSYEQYF
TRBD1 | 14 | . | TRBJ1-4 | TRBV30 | TGTGCCTGGAGTCCCGGACAGGGGGGAGAAAAACTGTTTTTT | CAWSPGQGGEKLFF
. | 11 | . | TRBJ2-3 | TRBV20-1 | TGCAGTGCTATACTCACAGATACGCAGTATTTT | CSAILTDTQYF
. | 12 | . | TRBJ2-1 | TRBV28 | TGTGCCAGTACAGAAAACAGGAATGAGCAGTTCTTC | CASTENRNEQFF
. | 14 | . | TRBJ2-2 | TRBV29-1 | TGCAGCGTCGGGAAAACGAAGAACACCGGGGAGCTGTTTTTT | CSVGKTKNTGELFF
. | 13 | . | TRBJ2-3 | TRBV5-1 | TGCGCCAGCAGCTTGGACAGGTCAGATACGCAGTATTTT | CASSLDRSDTQYF
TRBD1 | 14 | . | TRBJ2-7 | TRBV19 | TGTGCCAGTAGTCCCCTAATCAGGGGGACCGAGCAGTACTTC | CASSPLIRGTEQYF
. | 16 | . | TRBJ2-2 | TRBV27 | TGTGCCAGCAGTTTATTAAAGGGGCCGAACACCGGGGAGCTGTTTTTT | CASSLLKGPNTGELFF
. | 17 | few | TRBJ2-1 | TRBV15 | TGTGCCACCAGCAGAGTGATCCCGGGGGGCCCCTACAATGAGCAGTTCTTC | CATSRVIPGGPYNEQFF
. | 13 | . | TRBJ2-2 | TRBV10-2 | TGCGCCAGCAGTGAGTCGGCGGCCGGGGAGCTGTTTTTT | CASSESAAGELFF